The next 6 T cell receptor beta chains were all read from a single sample in a study of T cells in Graves' hyperthyroidism and ophthalmopathy. The CDR3 regions of TCR beta were amplified from RNA transcripts. Researchers ran a first-round RT-PCR on the TCR CDR3 using the HTBI primer set. TCRdb processed the multiplex PCR reads anew with MiXCR; each CDR3 protein has one entry. The sample holds 350,000 to 400,000 distinct CDR3 sequences, 18% seen once. Sequenced: blood. All receptors derive from a man aged 18 to 30 with Graves' ophthalmopathy.

The sample holds a few counts of this clonotype. This chain joins TRBV6-1 and TRBJ2-7; a weak D match, TRBD1 (6 bases). This CDR3 has 12 amino acids. The V end was cut by 2 bases, the J end by 5 bases, with 7 bases between. Germline V gives CDR1 MNHNS, CDR2 SASEGT. The CDR3 coding sequence is TGTGCCAGCAGTGAAAGGGGGAACGAGCAGTACTTC. Amino acids: CASSERGNEQYF.

This clonotype occurred a few times. This chain links TRBV10-3 with TRBJ1-1; D ambiguous. Trimming removed 7 bases from V and 3 bases from J, with 15 bases in between. The length of the CDR3 is 14 residues. Per the germline V gene, CDR1 is ENHRY and CDR2 is SYGVKD. The CDR3 protein is CAITPTAGDTEAFF. CDR3 nucleotides: TGTGCCATCACTCCGACCGCGGGTGACACTGAAGCTTTCTTT.

In this sample, this clonotype turned up many times. The CDR3 here is CASSQQAPSTGAPETQYF. The CDR3 DNA reads as TGTGCCAGCAGCCAACAAGCCCCCAGCACAGGGGCTCCCGAGACCCAGTACTTC. This chain connects TRBV12-3 or TRBV12-4 to TRBJ2-5; TRBD1 matches 7 bases. The CDR3 has 18 residues. Unmatched junction bases numbered 21, after V lost 6 bases and J lost 5 bases.

This clonotype has just a few counts. This chain joins TRBV5-6 and TRBJ2-3, with D unclear. Per germline, CDR1 SGHDT and CDR2 YYEEEE. V was trimmed by 4 bases and J by 11 bases, leaving 14 bases between them. This CDR3 spans 12 amino acids. DNA of the CDR3: TGTGCCAGCAGCAGCTCGGTTGAAGGGCAGTATTTT. As protein: CASSSSVEGQYF. The full variable domain, completed using reference TRBV5-6 and TRBJ2-3, is DAGVTQSPTHLIKTRGQQVTLRCSPKSGHDTVSWYQQALGQGPQFIFQYYEEEERQRGNFPDRFSGHQFPNYSSELNVNALLLGDSALYLCASSSSVEGQYFGPGTRLTVL.

The V call is TRBV12-3 or TRBV12-4, the J call TRBJ1-4; possibly TRBD1 for D (6 bases). This CDR3 is built from 14 residues. Trimming left V 6 bases short and J 5 bases short, with 13 bases between. The CDR3 sequence: CASSSTGPNEKLFF. CDR3 bases: TGTGCCAGCAGCTCGACAGGCCCCAATGAAAAACTGTTTTTT.

The chain has TRBV5-1 and TRBJ1-2, with 7 bases that match TRBD1. Germline V CDR1 and CDR2: SGHRS, YFSETQ. The J segment lost 1 base and the V segment lost 5 bases, leaving 5 bases of the junction unmatched. This CDR3 spans 14 amino acids. CDR3 in DNA: TGCGCCAGCAGGTCGGGACAGCTTAACTATGGCTACACCTTC. Residues: CASRSGQLNYGYTF.